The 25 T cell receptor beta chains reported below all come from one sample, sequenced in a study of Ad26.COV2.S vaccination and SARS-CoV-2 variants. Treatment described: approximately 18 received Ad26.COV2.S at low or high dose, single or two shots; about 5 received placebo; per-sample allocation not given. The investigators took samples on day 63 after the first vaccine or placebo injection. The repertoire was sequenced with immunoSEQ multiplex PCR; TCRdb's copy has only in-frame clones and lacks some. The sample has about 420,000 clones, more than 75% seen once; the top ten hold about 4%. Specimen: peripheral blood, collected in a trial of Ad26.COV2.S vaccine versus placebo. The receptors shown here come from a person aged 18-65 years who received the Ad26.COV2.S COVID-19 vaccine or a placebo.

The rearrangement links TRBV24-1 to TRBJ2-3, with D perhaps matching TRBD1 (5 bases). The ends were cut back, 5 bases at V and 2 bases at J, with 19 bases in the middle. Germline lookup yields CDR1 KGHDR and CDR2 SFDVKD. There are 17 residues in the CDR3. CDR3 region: CATSAPVRQGATDTQYF. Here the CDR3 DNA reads TGTGCCACCAGTGCCCCTGTGAGGCAGGGTGCCACAGATACGCAGTATTTT.

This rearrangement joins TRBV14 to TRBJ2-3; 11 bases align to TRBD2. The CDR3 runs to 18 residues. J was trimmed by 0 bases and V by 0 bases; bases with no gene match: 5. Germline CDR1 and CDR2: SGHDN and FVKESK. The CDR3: CASSQDLTSGISTDTQYF. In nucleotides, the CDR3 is TGTGCCAGCAGCCAAGATCTGACTAGCGGGATTAGCACAGATACGCAGTATTTT.

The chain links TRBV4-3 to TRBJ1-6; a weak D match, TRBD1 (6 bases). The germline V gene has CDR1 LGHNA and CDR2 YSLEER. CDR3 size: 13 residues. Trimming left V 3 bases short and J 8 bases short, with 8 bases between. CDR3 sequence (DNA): TGCGCCAGCAGCCAGAACAGGGATTCACCCCTCCACTTT. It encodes CASSQNRDSPLHF.

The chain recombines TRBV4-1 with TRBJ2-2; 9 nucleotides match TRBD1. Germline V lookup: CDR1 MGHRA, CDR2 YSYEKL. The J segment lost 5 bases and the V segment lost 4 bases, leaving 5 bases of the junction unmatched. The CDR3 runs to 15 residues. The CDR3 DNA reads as TGCGCCAGCAGCCTCGGGACAGGGATGACCGGGGAGCTGTTTTTT. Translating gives CASSLGTGMTGELFF.

The CDR3 region is CASSLDVDNEQFF. The CDR3 DNA is TGTGCCAGCAGCTTAGATGTTGACAATGAGCAGTTCTTC. The genes are TRBV7-2 and TRBJ2-1; unclear D gene. Germline V gene data show CDR1 as SGHTA and CDR2 as FQGNSA. Between the trimmed V and J ends, which lost 1 base and 5 bases, there was a span of 6 bases. The CDR3 covers 13 residues.

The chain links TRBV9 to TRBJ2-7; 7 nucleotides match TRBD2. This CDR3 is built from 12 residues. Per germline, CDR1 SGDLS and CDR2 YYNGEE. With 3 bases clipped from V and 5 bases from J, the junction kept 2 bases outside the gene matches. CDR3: CASSGGGDEQYF. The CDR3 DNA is TGTGCCAGCAGCGGGGGAGGGGACGAGCAGTACTTC.

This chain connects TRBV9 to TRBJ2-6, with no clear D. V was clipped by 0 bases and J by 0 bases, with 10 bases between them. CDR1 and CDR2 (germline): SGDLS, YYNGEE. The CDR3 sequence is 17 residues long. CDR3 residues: CASSVGPAPSGANVLTF. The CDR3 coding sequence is TGTGCCAGCAGCGTAGGTCCTGCCCCCTCTGGGGCCAACGTCCTGACTTTC.

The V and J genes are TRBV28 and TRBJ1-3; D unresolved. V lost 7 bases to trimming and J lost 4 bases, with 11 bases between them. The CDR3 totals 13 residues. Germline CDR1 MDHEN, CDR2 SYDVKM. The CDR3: CASTENLGNTIYF. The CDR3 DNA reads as TGTGCCAGCACCGAAAACCTCGGAAACACCATATATTTT.

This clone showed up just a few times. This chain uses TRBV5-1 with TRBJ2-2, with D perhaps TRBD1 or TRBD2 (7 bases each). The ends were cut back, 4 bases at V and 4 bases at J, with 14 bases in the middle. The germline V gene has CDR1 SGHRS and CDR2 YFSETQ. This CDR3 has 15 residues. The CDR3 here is CASSLGGGFTGELFF. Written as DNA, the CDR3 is TGCGCCAGCAGCCTGGGAGGGGGCTTCACCGGGGAGCTGTTTTTT.

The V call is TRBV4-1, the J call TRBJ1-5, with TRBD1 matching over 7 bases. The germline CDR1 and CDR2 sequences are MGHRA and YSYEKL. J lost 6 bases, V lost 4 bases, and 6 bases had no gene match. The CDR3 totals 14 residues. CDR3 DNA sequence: TGCGCCAGCAGCCCACAGGGGAAGGTTCAGCCCCAGCATTTT. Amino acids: CASSPQGKVQPQHF.

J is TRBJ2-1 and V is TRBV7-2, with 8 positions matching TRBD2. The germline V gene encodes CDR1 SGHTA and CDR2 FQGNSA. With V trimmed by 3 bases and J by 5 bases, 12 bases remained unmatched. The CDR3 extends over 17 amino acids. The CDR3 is CASSLTRIAGINNEQFF. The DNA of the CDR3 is TGTGCCAGCAGCTTGACCCGAATAGCGGGAATTAACAATGAGCAGTTCTTC.

The CDR3 reads CASSFTLPGLHTGELFF. The CDR3 nucleotides are TGTGCCAGCAGCTTCACCTTACCGGGACTCCACACCGGGGAGCTGTTTTTT. The rearrangement joins TRBV7-3 to TRBJ2-2, with a possible D match to TRBD2 (6 bases). CDR3 length equals 17 residues. Germline V lookup: CDR1 SGHTA, CDR2 FQGTGA. V was shortened by 3 bases and J by 3 bases, with 17 bases between the two germline ends.

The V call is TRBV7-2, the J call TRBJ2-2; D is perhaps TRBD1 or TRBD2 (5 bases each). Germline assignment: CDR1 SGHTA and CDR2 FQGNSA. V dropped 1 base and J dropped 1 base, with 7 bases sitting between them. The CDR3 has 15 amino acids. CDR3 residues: CASSLVGVNTGELFF. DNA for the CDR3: TGTGCCAGCAGCTTAGTGGGGGTGAACACCGGGGAGCTGTTTTTT.

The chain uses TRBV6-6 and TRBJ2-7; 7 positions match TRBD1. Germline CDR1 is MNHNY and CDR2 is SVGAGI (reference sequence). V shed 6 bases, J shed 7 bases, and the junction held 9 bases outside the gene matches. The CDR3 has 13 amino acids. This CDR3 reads CASSKDRAREQYF. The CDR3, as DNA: TGTGCCAGCAGCAAAGACAGGGCAAGGGAGCAGTACTTC.

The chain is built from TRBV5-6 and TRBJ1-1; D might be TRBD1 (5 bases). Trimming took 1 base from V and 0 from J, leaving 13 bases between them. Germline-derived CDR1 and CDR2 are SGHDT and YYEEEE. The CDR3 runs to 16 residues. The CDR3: CASSLPGQGLNTEAFF. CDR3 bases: TGTGCCAGCAGCTTGCCCGGGCAGGGACTGAACACTGAAGCTTTCTTT.

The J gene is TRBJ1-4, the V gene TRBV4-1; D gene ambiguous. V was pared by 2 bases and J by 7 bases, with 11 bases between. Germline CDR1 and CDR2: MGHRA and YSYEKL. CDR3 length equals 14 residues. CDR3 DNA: TGCGCCAGCAGCCAACTGGTGTCCGGTGAAAAACTGTTTTTT. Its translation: CASSQLVSGEKLFF.

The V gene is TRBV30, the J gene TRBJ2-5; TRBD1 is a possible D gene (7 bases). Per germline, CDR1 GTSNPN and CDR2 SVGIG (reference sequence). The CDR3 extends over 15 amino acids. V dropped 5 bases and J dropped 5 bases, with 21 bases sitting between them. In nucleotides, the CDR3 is TGTGCCTGGGCAGGGGGGCAGGGGGTTCGGGAGACCCAGTACTTC. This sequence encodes CAWAGGQGVRETQYF.

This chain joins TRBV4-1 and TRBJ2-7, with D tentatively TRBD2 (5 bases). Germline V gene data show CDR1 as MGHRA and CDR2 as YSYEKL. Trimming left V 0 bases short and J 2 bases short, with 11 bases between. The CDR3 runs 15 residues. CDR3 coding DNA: TGCGCCAGCAGCCAAGATGACAAGGAGGCCTACGAGCAGTACTTC. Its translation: CASSQDDKEAYEQYF.

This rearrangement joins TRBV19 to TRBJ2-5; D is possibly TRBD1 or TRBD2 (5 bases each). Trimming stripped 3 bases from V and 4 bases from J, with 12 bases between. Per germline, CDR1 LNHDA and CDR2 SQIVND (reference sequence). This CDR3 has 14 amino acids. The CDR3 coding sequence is TGTGCCAGTAGTATTGGGGGATGGGGAGAGACCCAGTACTTC. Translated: CASSIGGWGETQYF.

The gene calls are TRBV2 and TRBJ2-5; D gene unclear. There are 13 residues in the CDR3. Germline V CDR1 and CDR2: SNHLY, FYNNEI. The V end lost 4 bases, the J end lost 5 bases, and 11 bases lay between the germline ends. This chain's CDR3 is CASSVRGRETQYF. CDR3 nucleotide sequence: TGTGCCAGCAGTGTCAGAGGAAGGGAGACCCAGTACTTC.

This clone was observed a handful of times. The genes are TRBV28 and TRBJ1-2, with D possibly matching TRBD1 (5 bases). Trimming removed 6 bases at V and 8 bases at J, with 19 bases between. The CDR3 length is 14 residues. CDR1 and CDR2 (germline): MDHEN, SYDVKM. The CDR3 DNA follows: TGTGCCAGCAGAAACGCAGGGAAGGTGGAGGGCTACACCTTC. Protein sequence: CASRNAGKVEGYTF.

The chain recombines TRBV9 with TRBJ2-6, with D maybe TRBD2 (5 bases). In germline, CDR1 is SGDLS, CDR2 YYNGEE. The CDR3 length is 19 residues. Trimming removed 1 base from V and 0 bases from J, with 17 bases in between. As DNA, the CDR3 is TGTGCCAGCAGCGTATCAGGAGGTGTGACCTTCTCTGGGGCCAACGTCCTGACTTTC. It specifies CASSVSGGVTFSGANVLTF.

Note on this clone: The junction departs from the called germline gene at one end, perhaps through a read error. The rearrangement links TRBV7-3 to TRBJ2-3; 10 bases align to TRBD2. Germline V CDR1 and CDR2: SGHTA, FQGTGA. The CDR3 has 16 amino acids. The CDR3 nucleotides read TGTGCCAGCAGCATAACTAGCGGGGCTAGCACAGATACGCAGTATTTT. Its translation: CASSITSGASTDTQYF.

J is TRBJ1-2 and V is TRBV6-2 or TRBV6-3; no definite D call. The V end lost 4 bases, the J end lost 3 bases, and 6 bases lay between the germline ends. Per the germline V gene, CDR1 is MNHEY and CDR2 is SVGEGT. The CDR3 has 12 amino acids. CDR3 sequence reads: CASSFRHYGYTF. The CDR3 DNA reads TGTGCCAGCAGTTTCAGGCACTATGGCTACACCTTC.

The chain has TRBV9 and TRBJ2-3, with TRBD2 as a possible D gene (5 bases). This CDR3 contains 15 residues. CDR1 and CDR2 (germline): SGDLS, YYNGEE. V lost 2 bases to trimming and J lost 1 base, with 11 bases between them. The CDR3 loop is CASSVGIRGTDTQYF. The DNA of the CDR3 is TGTGCCAGCAGCGTCGGGATCCGAGGCACAGATACGCAGTATTTT.